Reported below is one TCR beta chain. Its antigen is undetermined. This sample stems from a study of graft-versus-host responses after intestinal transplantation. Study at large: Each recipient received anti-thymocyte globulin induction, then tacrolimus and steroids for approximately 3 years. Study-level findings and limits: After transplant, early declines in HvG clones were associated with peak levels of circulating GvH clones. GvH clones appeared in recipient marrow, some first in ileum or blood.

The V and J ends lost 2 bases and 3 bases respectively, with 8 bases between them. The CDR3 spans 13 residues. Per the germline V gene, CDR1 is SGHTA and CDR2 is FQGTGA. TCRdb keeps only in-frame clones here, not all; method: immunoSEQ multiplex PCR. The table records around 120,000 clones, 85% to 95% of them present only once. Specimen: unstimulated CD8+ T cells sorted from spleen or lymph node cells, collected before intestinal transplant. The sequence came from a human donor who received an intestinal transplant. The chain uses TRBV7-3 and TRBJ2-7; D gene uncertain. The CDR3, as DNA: TGTGCCAGCAGCTTAGCGGTAAACTACGAGCAGTACTTC. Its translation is CASSLAVNYEQYF.